Below are 14 T cell receptor beta chains sequenced from a single sample in a study of blood T cell repertoires in COVID-19. Using immunoSEQ multiplex PCR, the repertoire was profiled, and TCRdb retains in-frame clones only, with some absent. This repertoire shows approximately 250,000 clones, approximately 81% found once; its top ten account for 4.2%. Sequenced input: peripheral blood. The receptor source for this set is a man in his fifties or sixties with acute or convalescent COVID-19.

This rearrangement joins TRBV7-9 to TRBJ1-5; possibly TRBD1 for D (6 bases). Germline assignment: CDR1 SEHNR and CDR2 FQNEAQ (reference sequence). The CDR3 consists of 16 residues. Deletions cut 0 bases from V and 4 bases from J, with 13 bases between. The CDR3 here is CASSLAQGTRNQPQHF. The DNA of the CDR3 is TGTGCCAGCAGCTTAGCCCAGGGGACCAGGAATCAGCCCCAGCATTTT.

The CDR3 protein is CASSLAGPYNEQFF. The DNA for the CDR3 is TGTGCCAGCAGTCTAGCGGGTCCCTACAATGAGCAGTTCTTC. The chain links TRBV6-2 or TRBV6-3 to TRBJ2-1; TRBD2 aligns across 8 bases. Germline assignment: CDR1 MNHEY and CDR2 SVGEGT. V shed 5 bases and J 2 bases; nucleotides not matched to a gene: 2. This CDR3 region has 14 residues.

CDR3 in amino acids: CASSGWFQANEKLFF. For the CDR3, the DNA is TGTGCCAGTAGTGGGTGGTTTCAGGCTAATGAAAAACTGTTTTTT. The V and J genes are TRBV19 and TRBJ1-4; D gene uncertain. CDR1 and CDR2 (germline): LNHDA, SQIVND (reference sequence). Trimming took off 5 bases at V and 3 bases at J, with 13 bases between the two ends. This CDR3 spans 15 amino acids.

The chain uses TRBV21-1 and TRBJ1-5. TRBV21-1 is described as a pseudogene. The CDR3 sequence is 14 residues long. CDR3 protein: CASSPAGGNQPQHF. The CDR3 coding sequence is TGTGCCAGCAGCCCGGCGGGGGGTAATCAGCCCCAGCATTTT.

This rearrangement joins TRBV21-1 to TRBJ2-7; TRBD2 reflects the table's D call only, with no check against the DNA. TRBV21-1 is tagged as a pseudogene. The CDR3 is 20 amino acids. The chain's CDR3 is CASSMPGALLAGGISYEQYF. CDR3 sequence (DNA): TGTGCCAGCAGCATGCCCGGGGCCCTACTAGCGGGAGGGATCTCCTACGAGCAGTACTTC.

The rearrangement uses TRBV5-1 and TRBJ2-7; TRBD2 agrees at 8 bases. This CDR3 contains 14 residues. Germline assignment: CDR1 SGHRS and CDR2 YFSETQ. Losses at the gene ends were 5 bases for V and 4 bases for J; bases not matched to a gene: 8. The CDR3 DNA is TGCGCCAGCAGTCCTACGGGGGGGCTGTACGAGCAGTACTTC. Residues: CASSPTGGLYEQYF.

The genes are TRBV6-5 and TRBJ1-6, with TRBD1 as a possible D gene (5 bases). V gave up 6 bases and J gave up 6 bases, with 12 bases separating them. The CDR3 totals 14 residues. The germline gives CDR1 MNHEY, CDR2 SVGAGI. The CDR3 loop is CASSRDSRNSPLHF. The CDR3 DNA is TGTGCCAGCAGCCGCGACAGCCGTAATTCACCCCTCCACTTT.

The chain carries TRBV5-4 and TRBJ2-2; TRBD2 aligns across 14 bases. The germline V gene encodes CDR1 SGHNT and CDR2 YYREEE (reference sequence). V dropped 4 bases and J dropped 6; count of bases not matched to a gene: 5. The CDR3 covers 16 residues. CDR3 nucleotide sequence: TGTGCCAGCAGCCCGACTAGCGGGAGGGGGCCCGGGGAGCTGTTTTTT. Its translation: CASSPTSGRGPGELFF.

This chain links TRBV19 with TRBJ2-6, with D perhaps matching TRBD1 (6 bases). This CDR3 has 15 residues. The germline V gene has CDR1 LNHDA and CDR2 SQIVND (reference sequence). Trimming stripped 8 bases from V and 2 bases from J, with 13 bases between. CDR3 loop: CASERWGPGANVLTF. CDR3 sequence (DNA): TGTGCCAGTGAAAGATGGGGGCCTGGGGCCAACGTCCTGACTTTC.

This rearrangement joins TRBV7-9 to TRBJ2-3; a possible D gene is TRBD2 (6 bases). V dropped 4 bases and J dropped 2 bases, with 16 bases sitting between them. Germline V gene sequence: CDR1 SEHNR, CDR2 FQNEAQ (reference sequence). This CDR3 is 16 amino acids long. The CDR3 is CASSSSGGPLTDTQYF. CDR3 bases: TGTGCCAGCAGCTCATCTGGAGGGCCTCTCACAGATACGCAGTATTTT.

The chain recombines TRBV7-8 with TRBJ1-4, with D unresolved. This CDR3 contains 13 residues. With 3 bases removed from V and 14 bases from J, the gap between germline ends came to 16 bases. From germline, CDR1 is SGHVS and CDR2 FQNEAQ. The CDR3 loop is CASSFPGLLRLFF. For the CDR3, the DNA is TGTGCCAGCAGCTTCCCCGGGTTGTTGAGGCTGTTTTTT.

The chain recombines TRBV12-3 or TRBV12-4 with TRBJ2-3; D call uncertain. The CDR3 is 12 amino acids. V was shortened by 6 bases and J by 6 bases, with 10 bases between the two germline ends. This CDR3 reads CASSRVWDTQYF. Written as DNA, the CDR3 is TGTGCCAGCAGCCGGGTTTGGGATACGCAGTATTTT.

The gene calls are TRBV5-4 and TRBJ1-2; no firm D call. Trimming left V 2 bases short and J 1 base short, with 9 bases between. Germline V lookup: CDR1 SGHNT, CDR2 YYREEE (reference sequence). This CDR3 contains 14 residues. In DNA, the CDR3 is TGTGCCAGCAGCTTTACCGGACTTAACTATGGCTACACCTTC. Its protein is CASSFTGLNYGYTF. The whole variable domain, filled in from reference TRBV5-4 and TRBJ1-2, reads ETGVTQSPTHLIKTRGQQVTLRCSSQSGHNTVSWYQQALGQGPQFIFQYYREEENGRGNFPPRFSGLQFPNYSSELNVNALELDDSALYLCASSFTGLNYGYTFGSGTRLTVV.

In its sample, this clone was seen a few times. The rearrangement joins TRBV9 to TRBJ2-2; the match to TRBD1 covers 8 bases. Germline assignment: CDR1 SGDLS and CDR2 YYNGEE. The CDR3 sequence is 18 residues long. The J segment lost 7 bases and the V segment lost 0 bases, leaving 14 bases of the junction unmatched. The DNA for the CDR3 is TGTGCCAGCAGCGTAGAGGCGGGCAGGGGGCTAGGAAACGGGGAGCTGTTTTTT. It specifies CASSVEAGRGLGNGELFF.